This TCR beta chain was profiled in a study of blood T cell repertoires in COVID-19. The age range of participants was 18 to 89 years, with residence in about two dozen US areas. What the recovered Cohort 3 donors had was two negative PCRs, clearance, or symptom resolution. Trimming cost V 0 bases and J 9 bases, with 7 bases left between them. Germline CDR1 reads SGHRS; CDR2 reads YFSETQ. The CDR3 has 12 residues. Sequenced by immunoSEQ multiplex PCR; TCRdb stores in-frame clones only, minus some. The profile shows approximately 220,000 clones, around 90% of them singletons. Sequenced input: PBMCs or T cells enriched from blood (not recorded which). The V call is TRBV5-1, the J call TRBJ1-5; D is unresolved. This receptor was identified in a woman in her 30s who had recovered from COVID-19. CDR3 amino acids: CASSLDGGPQHF. DNA of the CDR3: TGCGCCAGCAGCTTGGACGGTGGGCCCCAGCATTTT.